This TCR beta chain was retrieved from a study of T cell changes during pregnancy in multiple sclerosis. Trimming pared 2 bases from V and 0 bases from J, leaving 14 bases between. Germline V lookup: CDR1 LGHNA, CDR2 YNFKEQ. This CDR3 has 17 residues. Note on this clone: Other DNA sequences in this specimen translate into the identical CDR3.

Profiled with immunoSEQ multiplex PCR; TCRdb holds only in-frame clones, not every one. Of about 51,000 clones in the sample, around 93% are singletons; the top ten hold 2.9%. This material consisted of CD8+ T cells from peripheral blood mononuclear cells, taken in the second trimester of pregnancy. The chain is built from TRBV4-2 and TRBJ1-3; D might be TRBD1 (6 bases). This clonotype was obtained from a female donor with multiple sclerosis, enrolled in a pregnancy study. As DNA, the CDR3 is TGTGCCAGCAGCCAAAGGCAGGGGATCAGCTCTGGAAACACCATATATTTT. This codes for CASSQRQGISSGNTIYF.